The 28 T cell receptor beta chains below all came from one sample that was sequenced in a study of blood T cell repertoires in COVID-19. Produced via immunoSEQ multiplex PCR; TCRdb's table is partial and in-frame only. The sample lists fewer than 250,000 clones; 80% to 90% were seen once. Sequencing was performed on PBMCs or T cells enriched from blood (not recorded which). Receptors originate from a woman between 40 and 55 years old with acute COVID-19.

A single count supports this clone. Here the CDR3 DNA reads TGTGCCTGGCTACCTCGAGTTTATTCACCCCTCCACTTT. The encoded protein is CAWLPRVYSPLHF. V usage is TRBV30 and J usage is TRBJ1-6; D gene uncertain. The CDR3 covers 13 residues. V was trimmed by 5 bases and J by 8 bases, leaving 13 bases between them. Germline-derived CDR1 and CDR2 are GTSNPN and SVGIG (reference sequence).

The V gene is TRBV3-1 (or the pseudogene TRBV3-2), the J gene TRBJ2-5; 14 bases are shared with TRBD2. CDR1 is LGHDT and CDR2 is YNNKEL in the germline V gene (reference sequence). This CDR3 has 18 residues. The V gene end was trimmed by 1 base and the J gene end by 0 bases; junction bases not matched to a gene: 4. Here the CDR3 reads CASSQGLAGGLYQETQYF. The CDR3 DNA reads TGTGCCAGCAGCCAAGGACTAGCGGGAGGGTTGTACCAAGAGACCCAGTACTTC.

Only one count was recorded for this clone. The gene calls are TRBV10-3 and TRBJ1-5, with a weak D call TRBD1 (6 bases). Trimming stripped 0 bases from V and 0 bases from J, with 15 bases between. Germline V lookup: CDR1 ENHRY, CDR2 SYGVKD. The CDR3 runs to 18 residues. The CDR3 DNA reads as TGTGCCATCAGTGAGTCAGGGACAAGGTGGAATAGCAATCAGCCCCAGCATTTT. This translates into CAISESGTRWNSNQPQHF.

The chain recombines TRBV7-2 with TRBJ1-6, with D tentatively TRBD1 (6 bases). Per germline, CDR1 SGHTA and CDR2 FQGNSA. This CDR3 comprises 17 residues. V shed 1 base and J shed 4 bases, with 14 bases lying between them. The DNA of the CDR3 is TGTGCCAGCAGCTTAGTTACAGGGAATCCTTATAATTCACCCCTCCACTTT. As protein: CASSLVTGNPYNSPLHF.

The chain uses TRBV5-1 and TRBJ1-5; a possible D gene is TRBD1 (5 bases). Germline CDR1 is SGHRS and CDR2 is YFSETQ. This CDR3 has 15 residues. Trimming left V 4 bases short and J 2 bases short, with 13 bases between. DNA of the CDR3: TGCGCCAGCAGCGAGTGGGGCGCCGGCAATCAGCCCCAGCATTTT. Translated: CASSEWGAGNQPQHF.

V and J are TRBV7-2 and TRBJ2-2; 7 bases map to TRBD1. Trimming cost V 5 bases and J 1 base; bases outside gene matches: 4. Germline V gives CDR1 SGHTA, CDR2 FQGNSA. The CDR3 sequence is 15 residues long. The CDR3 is CASSPGQVNTGELFF. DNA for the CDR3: TGTGCCAGCAGCCCCGGACAGGTGAACACCGGGGAGCTGTTTTTT.

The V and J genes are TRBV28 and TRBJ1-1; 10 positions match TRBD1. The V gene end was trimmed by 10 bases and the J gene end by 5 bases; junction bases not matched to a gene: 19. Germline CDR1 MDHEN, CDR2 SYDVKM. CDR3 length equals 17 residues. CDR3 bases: TGTGCCACTAACCTGGCCGGGACAGGGGCCCTAGGTACTGAAGCTTTCTTT. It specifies CATNLAGTGALGTEAFF.

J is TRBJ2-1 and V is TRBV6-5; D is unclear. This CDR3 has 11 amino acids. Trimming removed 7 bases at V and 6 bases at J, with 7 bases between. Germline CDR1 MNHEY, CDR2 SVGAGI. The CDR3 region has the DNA TGTGCCAGCACTATCTTCAATGAGCAGTTCTTC. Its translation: CASTIFNEQFF.

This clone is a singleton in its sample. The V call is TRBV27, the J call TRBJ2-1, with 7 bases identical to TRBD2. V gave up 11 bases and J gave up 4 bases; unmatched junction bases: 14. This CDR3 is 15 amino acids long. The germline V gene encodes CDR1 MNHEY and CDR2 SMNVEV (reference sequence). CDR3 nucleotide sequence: TGTGCCTCCCGAGTATCCCTAGCGGTATACAATGAGCAGTTCTTC. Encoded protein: CASRVSLAVYNEQFF.

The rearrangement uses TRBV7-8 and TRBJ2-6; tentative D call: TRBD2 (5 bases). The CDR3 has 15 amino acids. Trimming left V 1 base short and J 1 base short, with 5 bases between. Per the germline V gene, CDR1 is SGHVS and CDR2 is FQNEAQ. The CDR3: CASSLGRSGANVLTF. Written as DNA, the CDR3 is TGTGCCAGCAGCTTAGGGAGGTCTGGGGCCAACGTCCTGACTTTC. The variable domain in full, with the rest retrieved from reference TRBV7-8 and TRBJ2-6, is GAGVSQSPRYKVAKRGQDVALRCDPISGHVSLFWYQQALGQGPEFLTYFQNEAQLDKSGLPSDRFFAERPEGSVSTLKIQRTQQEDSAVYLCASSLGRSGANVLTFGAGSRLTVL.

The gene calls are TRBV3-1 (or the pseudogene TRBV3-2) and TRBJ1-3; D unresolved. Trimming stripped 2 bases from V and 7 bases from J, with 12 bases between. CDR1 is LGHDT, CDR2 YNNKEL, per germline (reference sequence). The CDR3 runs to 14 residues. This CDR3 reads CASSQSSAGNTIYF. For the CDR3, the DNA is TGTGCCAGCAGCCAATCCTCAGCGGGGAACACCATATATTTT.

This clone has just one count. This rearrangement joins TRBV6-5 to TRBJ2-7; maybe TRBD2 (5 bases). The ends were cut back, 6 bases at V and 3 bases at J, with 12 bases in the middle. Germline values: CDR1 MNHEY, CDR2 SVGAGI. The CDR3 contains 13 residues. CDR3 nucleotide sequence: TGTGCCAGCAGAATGGGCGACTACTACGAGCAGTACTTC. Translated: CASRMGDYYEQYF.

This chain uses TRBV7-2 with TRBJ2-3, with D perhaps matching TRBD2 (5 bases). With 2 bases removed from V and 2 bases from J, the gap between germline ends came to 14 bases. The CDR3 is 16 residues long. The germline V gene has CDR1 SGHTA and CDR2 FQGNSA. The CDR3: CASSLKRAPPTDTQYF. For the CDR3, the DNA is TGTGCCAGCAGCTTAAAGAGGGCCCCCCCCACAGATACGCAGTATTTT.

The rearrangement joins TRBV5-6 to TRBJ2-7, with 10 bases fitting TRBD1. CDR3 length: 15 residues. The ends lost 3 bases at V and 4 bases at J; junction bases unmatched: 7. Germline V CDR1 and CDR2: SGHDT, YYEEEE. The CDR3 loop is CASSSAGTGAYEQYF. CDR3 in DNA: TGTGCCAGCAGCTCTGCCGGGACAGGGGCTTACGAGCAGTACTTC.

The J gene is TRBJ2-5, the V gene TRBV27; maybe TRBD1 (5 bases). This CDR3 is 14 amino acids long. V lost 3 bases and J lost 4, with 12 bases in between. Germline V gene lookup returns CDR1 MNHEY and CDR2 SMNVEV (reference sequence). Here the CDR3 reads CASSFRSRGETQYF. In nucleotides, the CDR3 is TGTGCCAGCAGTTTCCGCTCAAGGGGAGAGACCCAGTACTTC.

CDR3 region: CASRMTGDFTEAFF. Here the CDR3 DNA reads TGTGCCAGCAGGATGACAGGGGACTTCACTGAAGCTTTCTTT. J is TRBJ1-1 and V is TRBV2, with TRBD1 identical over 8 bases. The CDR3 runs to 14 residues. Germline V gene lookup returns CDR1 SNHLY and CDR2 FYNNEI. The V gene end was trimmed by 6 bases and the J gene end by 4 bases; junction bases not matched to a gene: 7. Filled out from reference TRBV2 and TRBJ1-1, the complete variable domain reads EPEVTQTPSHQVTQMGQEVILRCVPISNHLYFYWYRQILGQKVEFLVSFYNNEISEKSEIFDDQFSVERPDGSNFTLKIRSTKLEDSAMYFCASRMTGDFTEAFFGQGTRLTVV.

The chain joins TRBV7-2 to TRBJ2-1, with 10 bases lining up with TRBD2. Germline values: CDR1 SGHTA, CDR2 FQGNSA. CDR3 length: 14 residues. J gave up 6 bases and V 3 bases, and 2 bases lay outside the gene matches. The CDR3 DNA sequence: TGTGCCAGCAGCTTGACTAGCGGGTTCAATGAGCAGTTCTTC. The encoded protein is CASSLTSGFNEQFF.

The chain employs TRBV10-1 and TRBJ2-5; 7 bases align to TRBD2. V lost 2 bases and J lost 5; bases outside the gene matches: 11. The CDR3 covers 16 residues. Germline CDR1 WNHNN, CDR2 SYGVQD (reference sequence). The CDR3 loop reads CASSEGGGPKGETQYF. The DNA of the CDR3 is TGCGCCAGCAGTGAGGGCGGGGGACCTAAGGGGGAGACCCAGTACTTC.

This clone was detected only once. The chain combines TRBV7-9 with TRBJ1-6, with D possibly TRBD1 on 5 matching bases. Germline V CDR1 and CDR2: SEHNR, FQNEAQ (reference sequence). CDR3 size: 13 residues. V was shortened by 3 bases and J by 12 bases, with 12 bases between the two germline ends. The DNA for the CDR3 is TGTGCCAGCAGCTTCCCTGGGGGGAAACCCCTCCACTTT. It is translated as CASSFPGGKPLHF.

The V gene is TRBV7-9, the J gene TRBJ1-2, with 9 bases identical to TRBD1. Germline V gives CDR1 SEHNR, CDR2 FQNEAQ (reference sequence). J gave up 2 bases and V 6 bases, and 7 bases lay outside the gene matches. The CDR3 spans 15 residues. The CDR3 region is CASRDSGQGNYGYTF. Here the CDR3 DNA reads TGTGCCAGCAGGGATTCGGGACAGGGCAACTATGGCTACACCTTC.

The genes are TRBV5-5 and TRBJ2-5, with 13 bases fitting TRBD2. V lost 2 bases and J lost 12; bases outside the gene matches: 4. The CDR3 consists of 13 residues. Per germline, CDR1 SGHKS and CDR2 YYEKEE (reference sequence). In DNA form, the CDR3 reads TGTGCCAGCAGCTTAGGGACTAGCGGGAATGAGTACTTC. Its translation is CASSLGTSGNEYF.

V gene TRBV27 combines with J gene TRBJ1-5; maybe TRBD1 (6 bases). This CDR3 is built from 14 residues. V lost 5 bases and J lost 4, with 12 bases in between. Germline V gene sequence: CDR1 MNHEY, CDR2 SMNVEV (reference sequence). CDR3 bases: TGTGCCAGCAGTGTGACTCAGGGGAATCAGCCCCAGCATTTT. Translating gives CASSVTQGNQPQHF.

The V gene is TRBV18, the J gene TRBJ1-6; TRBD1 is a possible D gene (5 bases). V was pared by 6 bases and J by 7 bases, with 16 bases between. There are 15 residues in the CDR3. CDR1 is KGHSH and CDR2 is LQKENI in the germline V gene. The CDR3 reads CASSNAGGKNSPLHF. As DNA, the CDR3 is TGTGCCAGCTCCAACGCGGGGGGAAAGAATTCACCCCTCCACTTT.

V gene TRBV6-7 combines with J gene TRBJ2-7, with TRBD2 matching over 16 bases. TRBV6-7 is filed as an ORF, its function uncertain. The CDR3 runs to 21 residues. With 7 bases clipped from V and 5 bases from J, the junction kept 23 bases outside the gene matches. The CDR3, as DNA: TGTGCCAGCATTCTACACCTGGGGACTAGCGGGAGGGCCGTTCGGATACACGAGCAGTACTTC. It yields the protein CASILHLGTSGRAVRIHEQYF.

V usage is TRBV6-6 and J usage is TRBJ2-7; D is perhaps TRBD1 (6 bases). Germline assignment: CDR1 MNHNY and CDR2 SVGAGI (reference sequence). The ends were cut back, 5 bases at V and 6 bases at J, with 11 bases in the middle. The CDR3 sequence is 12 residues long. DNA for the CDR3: TGTGCCAGCAGTGTACAGGGAATCGAGCAGTACTTC. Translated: CASSVQGIEQYF.

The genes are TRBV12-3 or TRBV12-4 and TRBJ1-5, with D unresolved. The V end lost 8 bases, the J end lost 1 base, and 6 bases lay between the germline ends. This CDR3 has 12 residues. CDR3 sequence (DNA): TGTGCCAGCGGGCAGAGCAATCAGCCCCAGCATTTT. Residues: CASGQSNQPQHF.

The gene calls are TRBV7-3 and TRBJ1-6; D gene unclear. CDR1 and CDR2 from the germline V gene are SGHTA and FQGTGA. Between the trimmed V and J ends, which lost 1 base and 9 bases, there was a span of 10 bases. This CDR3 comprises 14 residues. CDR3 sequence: CASSLRSRGSPLHF. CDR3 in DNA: TGTGCCAGCAGCTTAAGATCCCGCGGTTCACCCCTCCACTTT.

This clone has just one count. The CDR3 region has the DNA TGTGCCAGCAGTTTGGGCAGTAATTCACCCCTCCACTTT. Its protein product is CASSLGSNSPLHF. The rearrangement joins TRBV28 to TRBJ1-6; D is uncertain. V gave up 3 bases and J gave up 6 bases, with 6 bases separating them. CDR3 length: 13 amino acids. Germline CDR1 is MDHEN and CDR2 is SYDVKM. The variable domain in full, completed from reference TRBV28 and TRBJ1-6, reads DVKVTQSSRYLVKRTGEKVFLECVQDMDHENMFWYRQDPGLGLRLIYFSYDVKMKEKGDIPEGYSVSREKKERFSLILESASTNQTSMYLCASSLGSNSPLHFGNGTRLTVT.